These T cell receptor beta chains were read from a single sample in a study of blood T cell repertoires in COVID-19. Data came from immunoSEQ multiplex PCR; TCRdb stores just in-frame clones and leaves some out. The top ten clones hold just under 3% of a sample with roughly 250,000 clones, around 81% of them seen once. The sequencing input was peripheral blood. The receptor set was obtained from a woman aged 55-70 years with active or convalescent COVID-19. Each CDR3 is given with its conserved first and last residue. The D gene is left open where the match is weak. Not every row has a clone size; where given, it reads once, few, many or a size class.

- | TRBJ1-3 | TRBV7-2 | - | TGTGCCAGCAGCTTTGCCCTGCCGGGAGCTGGAAACACCATATATTTT | CASSFALPGAGNTIYF
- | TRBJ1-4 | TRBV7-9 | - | TGTGCCAGCAGCCCCGAGGCGGGGTGGAATGAAAAACTGTTTTTT | CASSPEAGWNEKLFF
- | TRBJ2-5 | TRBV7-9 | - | TGTGCCAGCAGCTTAGCGAGCCAAGAGACCCAGTACTTC | CASSLASQETQYF
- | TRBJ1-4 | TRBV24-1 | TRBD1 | TGTGCCACCCGGGGGACAGGCCTTGAAAAACTGTTTTTT | CATRGTGLEKLFF
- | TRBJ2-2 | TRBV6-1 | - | TGTGCCAGCAGTGAACAGCACTATAACACCGGGGAGCTGTTTTTT | CASSEQHYNTGELFF
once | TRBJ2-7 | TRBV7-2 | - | TGTGCCAGCAGCTTAGACGGGGATTTCGAGCAGTACTTC | CASSLDGDFEQYF
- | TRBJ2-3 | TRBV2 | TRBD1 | TGTGCCAGCAATGAATTCTCAGGGGGTAGCACAGATACGCAGTATTTT | CASNEFSGGSTDTQYF
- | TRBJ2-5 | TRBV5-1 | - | TGCGCCAGCAGCTTGGGTCGCGTTGTTCAAGAGACCCAGTACTTC | CASSLGRVVQETQYF
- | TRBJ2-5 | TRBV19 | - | TGTGCCAGTACTTTCACGGGGGAAGAGACCCAGTACTTC | CASTFTGEETQYF
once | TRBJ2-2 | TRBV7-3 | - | TGTGCCAGCAGCTTACGGGGTTTGAACACCGGGGAGCTGTTTTTT | CASSLRGLNTGELFF
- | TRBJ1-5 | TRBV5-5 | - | TGTGCCAGCAGCTTGCAGGGGTATAGCAATCAGCCCCAGCATTTT | CASSLQGYSNQPQHF
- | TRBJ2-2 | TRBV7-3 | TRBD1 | TGTGCCAGCAGTCGGGACAGGGGCTCCACCGGGGAGCTGTTTTTT | CASSRDRGSTGELFF
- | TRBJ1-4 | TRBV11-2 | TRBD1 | TGTGCCAGCAGCTTTAGTCGGGGGACAGGCTTTAATGAAAAACTGTTTTTT | CASSFSRGTGFNEKLFF
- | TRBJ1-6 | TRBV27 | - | TGTGCCAGCAGTTTAACACAGGGCCATTCACCCCTCCACTTT | CASSLTQGHSPLHF
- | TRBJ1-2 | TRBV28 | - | TGTGCCAGCAGTTTGAGGGTCCATGGCTACACCTTC | CASSLRVHGYTF
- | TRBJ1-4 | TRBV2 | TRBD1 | TGTGCCAGCAGTGAAGGACAGGGGAATCGAAAACTGTTTTTT | CASSEGQGNRKLFF
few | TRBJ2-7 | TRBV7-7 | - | TGTGCTAGCAGCTTGGGCTCCGACGGAATCTACGAGCAGTACTTC | CASSLGSDGIYEQYF
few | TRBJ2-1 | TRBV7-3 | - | TGTGCCAGCAGCTTAAGCCGGGGCGCGGGGAATGAGCAGTTCTTC | CASSLSRGAGNEQFF
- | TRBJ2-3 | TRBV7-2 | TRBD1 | TGTGCCAGCAGCTTAGGGGCAGGGGGCGGGACAGATACGCAGTATTTT | CASSLGAGGGTDTQYF
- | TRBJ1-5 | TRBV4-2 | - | TGTGCCAGCAGCCAAGGACGAGGTAGCAATCAGCCCCAGCATTTT | CASSQGRGSNQPQHF
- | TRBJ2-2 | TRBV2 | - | TGTGCCAGCATGCTGACACAACATACCGGGGAGCTGTTTTTT | CASMLTQHTGELFF
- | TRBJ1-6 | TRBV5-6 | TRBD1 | TGTGCCAGCAGCGTGACAGGGTCACCCCTCCACTTT | CASSVTGSPLHF
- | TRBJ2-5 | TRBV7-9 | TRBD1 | TGTGCCAGCAGCGCGGGACAGGGGGCTCGTGAGACCCAGTACTTC | CASSAGQGARETQYF
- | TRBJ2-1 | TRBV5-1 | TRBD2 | TGCGCCAGCAGCTTATCGACTAGCGGGGGGGTGGATGAGCAGTTCTTC | CASSLSTSGGVDEQFF
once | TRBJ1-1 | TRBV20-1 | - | TGCAGTGCCAAGACAGGATATGAAGCTTTCTTT | CSAKTGYEAFF
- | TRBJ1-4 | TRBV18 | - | TGTGCCAGCTCACCAGGGGAGTGGACTAATGAAAAACTGTTTTTT | CASSPGEWTNEKLFF
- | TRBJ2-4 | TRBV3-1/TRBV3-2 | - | TGTGCCAGCAGCCACGGGGTGTTCAAAAACATTCAGTACTTC | CASSHGVFKNIQYF
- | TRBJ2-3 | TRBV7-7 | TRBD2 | TGTGCTAGCAGCGCGAGACTAGCGGATACGCAGTATTTT | CASSARLADTQYF
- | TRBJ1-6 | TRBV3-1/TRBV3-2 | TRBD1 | TGTGCCAGCAGCTCAGGACAGGACGATTCACCCCTCCACTTT | CASSSGQDDSPLHF